This passage covers 10 T cell receptor beta chains from one sample sequenced in a study of immune evolution from preneoplasia to lung adenocarcinoma (dated by TCRdb to about 2021). Preparation of the library involved the immunoSEQ multiplex PCR assay. TCRdb's version of the immuneACCESS table is confined to in-frame rearrangements and falls short of the full clone set. An unresolved V gene accounts for under half of the shortfall where checked; the remainder is of unknown origin. The sample includes 9,000 to 10,000 clones, with 85% to 90% observed a single time. The top ten clonotypes cover under 2.5% of the sample. Sequencing input: FFPE invasive lung adenocarcinoma tissue. The meaning of the sample's cell subset or site label: frankly invasive lung adenocarcinoma (ADC). The receptors derive from a person aged 70 to 85 with invasive lung adenocarcinoma.

The chain recombines TRBV13 with TRBJ2-7, with TRBD1 identical over 7 bases. The CDR3 length is 15 residues. V shed 0 bases and J 4 bases; nucleotides not matched to a gene: 6. Germline V gene lookup returns CDR1 PRHDT and CDR2 FYEKMQ (reference sequence). CDR3 sequence (DNA): TGTGCCAGCAGCTTAGGTCAGGGGGTGGGATACGAGCAGTACTTC. Protein sequence: CASSLGQGVGYEQYF.

This chain joins TRBV27 and TRBJ1-1; D might be TRBD1 (6 bases). V dropped 4 bases and J dropped 6 bases, with 15 bases sitting between them. The CDR3 consists of 14 residues. Per germline, CDR1 MNHEY and CDR2 SMNVEV (reference sequence). The CDR3 region is CASSWTAQSPEAFF. The CDR3, as DNA: TGTGCCAGCAGTTGGACAGCTCAGTCCCCTGAAGCTTTCTTT.

The chain is built from TRBV7-8 and TRBJ1-5, with D unclear. The CDR3 sequence is 15 residues long. Germline V gene sequence: CDR1 SGHVS, CDR2 FQNEAQ. V shed 1 base and J shed 0 bases, with 7 bases lying between them. The DNA for the CDR3 is TGTGCCAGCAGCTTAGTACCGTCTAGCAATCAGCCCCAGCATTTT. Translated, it gives CASSLVPSSNQPQHF. Together with reference TRBV7-8 and TRBJ1-5, the CDR3 gives the full variable domain: GAGVSQSPRYKVAKRGQDVALRCDPISGHVSLFWYQQALGQGPEFLTYFQNEAQLDKSGLPSDRFFAERPEGSVSTLKIQRTQQEDSAVYLCASSLVPSSNQPQHFGDGTRLSIL.

The chain links TRBV19 to TRBJ2-7; 11 positions agree with TRBD2. The CDR3 has 15 residues. Germline lookup yields CDR1 LNHDA and CDR2 SQIVND (reference sequence). V shed 6 bases, J shed 4 bases, and the junction held 8 bases outside the gene matches. The CDR3 spells CASSTMASGRYEQYF. CDR3 nucleotides: TGTGCCAGTAGCACCATGGCTAGCGGGAGGTACGAGCAGTACTTC.

The J gene is TRBJ2-1, the V gene TRBV5-1; tentatively, D is TRBD2 (6 bases). CDR3 length: 11 residues. The V end lost 0 bases, the J end lost 15 bases, and 10 bases lay between the germline ends. Germline lookup yields CDR1 SGHRS and CDR2 YFSETQ. The CDR3: CASSLAWTTFF. In nucleotides, the CDR3 is TGCGCCAGCAGCTTGGCCTGGACTACGTTCTTC.

The chain has TRBV7-2 and TRBJ2-3, with TRBD2 matching 8 bases. The V segment lost 5 bases and the J segment 3 bases; nucleotides outside the gene matches: 10. Germline V gene sequence: CDR1 SGHTA, CDR2 FQGNSA. The CDR3 totals 16 residues. The DNA of the CDR3 is TGTGCCAGCAGCCTATGGAGCGGGAGAGTAACAGATACGCAGTATTTT. Translation: CASSLWSGRVTDTQYF.

The chain has TRBV29-1 and TRBJ2-7; D may be TRBD1 or TRBD2 (5 bases each). Germline CDR1 is SQVTM and CDR2 is ANQGSEA. CDR3 length equals 14 residues. Trimming took 0 bases from V and 2 from J, leaving 11 bases between them. The CDR3 DNA follows: TGCAGCGTTGAAGATCAGGGACCACCCTACGAGCAGTACTTC. This sequence encodes CSVEDQGPPYEQYF.

This chain joins TRBV18 and TRBJ2-7, with a weak D call TRBD1 (5 bases). CDR1 KGHSH and CDR2 LQKENI come from the germline V gene. The CDR3 is 14 residues long. The ends were cut back, 2 bases at V and 4 bases at J, with 12 bases in the middle. This chain's CDR3 is CASSPDRRSYEQYF. In nucleotides, the CDR3 is TGTGCCAGCTCACCAGACAGAAGGTCTTACGAGCAGTACTTC. The whole variable domain, filled in from reference TRBV18 and TRBJ2-7, reads NAGVMQNPRHLVRRRGQEARLRCSPMKGHSHVYWYRQLPEEGLKFMVYLQKENIIDESGMPKERFSAEFPKEGPSILRIQQVVRGDSAAYFCASSPDRRSYEQYFGPGTRLTVT.

This sequence joins TRBV7-3 and TRBJ2-3; 7 bases agree with TRBD1. CDR1 and CDR2 (germline): SGHTA, FQGTGA. V shed 6 bases, J shed 4 bases, and the junction held 7 bases outside the gene matches. The CDR3 totals 14 residues. CDR3: CASSLTGWADTQYF. The CDR3 coding sequence is TGTGCCAGCAGTCTGACAGGGTGGGCAGATACGCAGTATTTT.

The chain combines TRBV28 with TRBJ1-4, with D possibly being TRBD1 (6 bases). There are 15 residues in the CDR3. Deletions cut 4 bases from V and 7 bases from J, with 16 bases between. The germline V gene encodes CDR1 MDHEN and CDR2 SYDVKM. CDR3 coding DNA: TGTGCCAGCAGTTCACCGGGACATAAAATTGAAAAACTGTTTTTT. Amino acid sequence: CASSSPGHKIEKLFF. The whole variable domain, filled in from reference TRBV28 and TRBJ1-4, reads DVKVTQSSRYLVKRTGEKVFLECVQDMDHENMFWYRQDPGLGLRLIYFSYDVKMKEKGDIPEGYSVSREKKERFSLILESASTNQTSMYLCASSSPGHKIEKLFFGSGTQLSVL.